Each of the 9 T cell receptor beta chains below was sequenced from the same sample in a study of T cell responses to AZD1222 COVID-19 vaccine. Assay used: immunoSEQ multiplex PCR; TCRdb lists only in-frame clones, some missing. The sample carries about 180,000 clones, 90% to 95% recorded once. Sequences were derived from peripheral blood, sampled 28 days after the second dose of the MenACWY control vaccine. These receptor sequences come from an adult who received the MenACWY meningococcal vaccine as a control.

With respect to this clone: This same CDR3 is encoded by further DNA sequences in the sample. The rearrangement uses TRBV7-8 and TRBJ1-5, with unresolved D. The CDR3 spans 14 residues. From germline, CDR1 is SGHVS and CDR2 FQNEAQ. V lost 1 base to trimming and J lost 2 bases, with 6 bases between them. The CDR3 DNA reads as TGTGCCAGCAGCTTAGAGTTTCGCAATCAGCCCCAGCATTTT. Translating it yields CASSLEFRNQPQHF.

J is TRBJ1-2 and V is TRBV25-1; D is unclear. CDR1 MGHDK and CDR2 SYGVNS come from the germline V gene. The CDR3 contains 13 residues. V lost 4 bases and J 4 bases, leaving 10 bases between the germline ends. The CDR3 region is CASSVGRSYGYTF. CDR3 sequence (DNA): TGTGCCAGCAGTGTAGGGCGTAGCTATGGCTACACCTTC.

This clone was counted once. The chain uses TRBV2 and TRBJ1-1, with a possible D match to TRBD1 (5 bases). The length of the CDR3 is 13 residues. Per germline, CDR1 SNHLY and CDR2 FYNNEI. Trimming took 9 bases from V and 0 from J, leaving 11 bases between them. The chain's CDR3 is CASQGALNTEAFF. The CDR3 DNA sequence: TGTGCCAGTCAGGGAGCCCTGAACACTGAAGCTTTCTTT.

This chain joins TRBV5-4 and TRBJ1-2, with D possibly being TRBD1 (6 bases). Germline V lookup: CDR1 SGHNT, CDR2 YYREEE (reference sequence). V was trimmed by 2 bases and J by 6 bases, leaving 11 bases between them. The CDR3 runs 13 residues. CDR3 protein: CASSLQGDHGYTF. The CDR3 nucleotides are TGTGCCAGCAGCTTACAGGGTGACCATGGCTACACCTTC.

The gene calls are TRBV12-3 or TRBV12-4 and TRBJ2-1, with TRBD1 matching 9 bases. Trimming at V came to 6 bases and at J to 12 bases, leaving 6 bases not matched to a gene. This CDR3 has 12 residues. The CDR3: CASSRDRVGQFF. For the CDR3, the DNA is TGTGCCAGCAGCCGGGACAGGGTAGGGCAGTTCTTC.

V gene TRBV30 combines with J gene TRBJ1-4; TRBD1 might be the D (5 bases). The V and J ends lost 1 base and 10 bases respectively, with 16 bases between them. This CDR3 has 14 amino acids. Germline CDR1 is GTSNPN and CDR2 is SVGIG (reference sequence). The CDR3 DNA reads TGTGCCTGGAGTGCGGGGCCGGGCCCACGAAAACTGTTTTTT. It yields the protein CAWSAGPGPRKLFF.

The table lists this clone with a count of one. The chain employs TRBV7-6 and TRBJ1-1; possible D gene TRBD1, 5 bases. CDR3 length: 16 residues. Germline assignment: CDR1 SGHVS and CDR2 FNYEAQ. The ends were cut back, 2 bases at V and 1 base at J, with 14 bases in the middle. For the CDR3, the DNA is TGTGCCAGCAGCTTATACCCAGGGCGCACGAACACTGAAGCTTTCTTT. It codes for CASSLYPGRTNTEAFF.

The chain has TRBV7-2 and TRBJ2-2; D not resolved. Germline-derived CDR1 and CDR2 are SGHTA and FQGNSA. The CDR3 is 14 residues long. V was clipped by 5 bases and J by 0 bases, with 7 bases between them. For the CDR3, the DNA is TGTGCCAGCAGCCGCCCTTCGAACACCGGGGAGCTGTTTTTT. Translating gives CASSRPSNTGELFF.

The genes are TRBV19 and TRBJ2-6; D remains unclear. Germline CDR1 reads LNHDA; CDR2 reads SQIVND (reference sequence). V lost 5 bases and J 1 base, leaving 15 bases between the germline ends. This CDR3 is built from 17 residues. The CDR3 is CASSPFLVTSGANVLTF. The CDR3 DNA reads as TGTGCCAGTAGTCCCTTTTTGGTGACGTCTGGGGCCAACGTCCTGACTTTC.